This T cell receptor beta chain was sequenced for a study of regulatory T cells in long-lasting Graves disease. Arm-PCR of CDR3 regions with iRepertoire HTBI primers generated TCR beta libraries. MiXCR, applied by TCRdb to the multiplex PCR reads, yields one record per CDR3 protein. The sample lists more than 300,000 distinct CDR3 sequences, around 23% occurring once. This clonotype was recorded at least ten times. The time point: persistent/refractory GD, antithyroid drugs over 5 years with positive TRAb. Researchers made the TCR library from RNA that was extracted from PBMCs. Trimming stripped 0 bases from V and 4 bases from J, with 10 bases between. The CDR3 runs 15 residues. Germline V lookup: CDR1 MNHEY, CDR2 SVGEGT.

The clonotype comes from a middle-aged woman with Graves disease. The gene calls are TRBV6-2 or TRBV6-3 and TRBJ1-5, with a possible D match to TRBD1 (6 bases). Sequenced material: peripheral blood mononuclear cells (PBMCs), taken when the disease was refractory, from a patient treated with antithyroid drugs. In DNA form, the CDR3 reads TGTGCCAGCAGTTACTCGCATCAGGGGAATCAGCCCCAGCATTTT. This translates into CASSYSHQGNQPQHF.